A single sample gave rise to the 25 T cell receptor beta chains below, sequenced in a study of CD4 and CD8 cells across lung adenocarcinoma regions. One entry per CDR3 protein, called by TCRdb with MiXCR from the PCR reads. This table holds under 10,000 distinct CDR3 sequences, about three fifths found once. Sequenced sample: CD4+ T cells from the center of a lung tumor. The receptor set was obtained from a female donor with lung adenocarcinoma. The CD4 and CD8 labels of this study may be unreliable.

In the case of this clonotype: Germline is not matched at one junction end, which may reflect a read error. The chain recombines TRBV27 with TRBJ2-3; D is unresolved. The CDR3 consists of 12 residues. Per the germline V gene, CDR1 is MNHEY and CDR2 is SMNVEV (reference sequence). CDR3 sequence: CASSLAPETQYF. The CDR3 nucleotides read TGTGCCAGCAGTCTTGCCCCGGAGACCCAGTACTTT.

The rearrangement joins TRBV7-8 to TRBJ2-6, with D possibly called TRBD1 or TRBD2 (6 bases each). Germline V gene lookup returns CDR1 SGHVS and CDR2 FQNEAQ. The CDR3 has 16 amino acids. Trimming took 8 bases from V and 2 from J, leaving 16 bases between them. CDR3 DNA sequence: TGTGCCAGCTCCCCACAGGGACTCGCTGGGGCCAACGTCCTGACTTTC. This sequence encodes CASSPQGLAGANVLTF.

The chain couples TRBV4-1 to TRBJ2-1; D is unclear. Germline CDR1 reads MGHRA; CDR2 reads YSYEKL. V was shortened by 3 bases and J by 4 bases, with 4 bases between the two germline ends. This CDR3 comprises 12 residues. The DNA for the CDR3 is TGCGCCAGCAGCCACCAATACAATGAGCAGTTCTTC. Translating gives CASSHQYNEQFF.

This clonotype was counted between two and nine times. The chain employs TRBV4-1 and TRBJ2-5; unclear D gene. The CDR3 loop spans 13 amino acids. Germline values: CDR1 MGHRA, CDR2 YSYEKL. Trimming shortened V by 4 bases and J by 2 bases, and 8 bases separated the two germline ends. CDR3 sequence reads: CASSPSEQETQYF. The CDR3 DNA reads TGCGCCAGCAGCCCGAGCGAACAAGAGACCCAGTACTTC.

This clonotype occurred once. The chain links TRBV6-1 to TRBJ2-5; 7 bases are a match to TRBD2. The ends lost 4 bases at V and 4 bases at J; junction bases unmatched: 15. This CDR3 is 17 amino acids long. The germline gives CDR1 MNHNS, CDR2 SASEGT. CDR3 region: CASSGPHGRGVGETQYF. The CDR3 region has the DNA TGTGCCAGCAGTGGCCCTCACGGTCGGGGGGTCGGAGAGACCCAGTACTTC.

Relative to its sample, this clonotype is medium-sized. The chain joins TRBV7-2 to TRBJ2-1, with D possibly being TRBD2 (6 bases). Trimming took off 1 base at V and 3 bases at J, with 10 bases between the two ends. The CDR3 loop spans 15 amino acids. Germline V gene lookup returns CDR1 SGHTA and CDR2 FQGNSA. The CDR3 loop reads CASSLDNGGYNEQFF. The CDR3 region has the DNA TGTGCCAGCAGCTTAGACAACGGGGGCTACAATGAGCAGTTCTTC.

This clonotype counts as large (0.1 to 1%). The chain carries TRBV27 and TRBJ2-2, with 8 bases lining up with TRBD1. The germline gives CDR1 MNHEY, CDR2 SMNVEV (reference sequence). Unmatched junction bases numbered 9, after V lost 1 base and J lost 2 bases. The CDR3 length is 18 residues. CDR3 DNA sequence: TGTGCCAGCAGTTTATACTCCCCCGGGACAGGCAACACCGGGGAGCTGTTTTTT. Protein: CASSLYSPGTGNTGELFF.

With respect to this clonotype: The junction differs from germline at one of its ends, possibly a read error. This CDR3 is CAIGERGGGPETQYF. The DNA for the CDR3 is TGTGCCATCGGTGAGAGGGGCGGTGGCCCAGAGACCCAGTACTTC. The chain recombines TRBV10-3 with TRBJ2-5; D is perhaps TRBD1 or TRBD2 (5 bases each). CDR3 length equals 15 residues. Germline CDR1 reads ENHRY; CDR2 reads SYGVKD.

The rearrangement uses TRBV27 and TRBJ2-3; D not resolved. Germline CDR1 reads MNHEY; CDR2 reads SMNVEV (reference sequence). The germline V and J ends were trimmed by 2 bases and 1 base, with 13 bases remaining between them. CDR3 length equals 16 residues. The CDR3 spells CASSLKAMGGTDTQYF. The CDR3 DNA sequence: TGTGCCAGCAGTTTAAAGGCTATGGGTGGCACAGATACGCAGTATTTT.

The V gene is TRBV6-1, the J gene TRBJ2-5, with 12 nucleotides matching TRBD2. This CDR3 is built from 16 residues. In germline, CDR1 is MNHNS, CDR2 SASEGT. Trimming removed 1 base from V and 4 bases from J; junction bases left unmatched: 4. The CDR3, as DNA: TGTGCCAGCAGTGAAGTTCTAGCGGGGGGGCTAGAGACCCAGTACTTC. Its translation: CASSEVLAGGLETQYF.

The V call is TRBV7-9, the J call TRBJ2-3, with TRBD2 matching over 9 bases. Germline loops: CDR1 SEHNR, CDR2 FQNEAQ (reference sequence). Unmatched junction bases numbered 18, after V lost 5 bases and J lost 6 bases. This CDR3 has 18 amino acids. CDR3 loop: CASSRGVSSGTRLDTQYF. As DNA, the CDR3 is TGTGCCAGCAGCCGGGGGGTCTCTAGCGGGACTCGGTTGGATACGCAGTATTTT. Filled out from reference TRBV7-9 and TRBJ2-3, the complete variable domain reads DTGVSQNPRHKITKRGQNVTFRCDPISEHNRLYWYRQTLGQGPEFLTYFQNEAQLEKSRLLSDRFSAERPKGSFSTLEIQRTEQGDSAMYLCASSRGVSSGTRLDTQYFGPGTRLTVL.

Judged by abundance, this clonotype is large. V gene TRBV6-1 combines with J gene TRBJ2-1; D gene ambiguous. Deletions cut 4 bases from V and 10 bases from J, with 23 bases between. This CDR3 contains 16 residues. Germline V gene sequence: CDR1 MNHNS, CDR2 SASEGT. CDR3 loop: CASSALNGPGPTEQFF. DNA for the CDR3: TGTGCCAGCAGTGCCCTGAATGGGCCGGGCCCCACGGAGCAGTTCTTC.

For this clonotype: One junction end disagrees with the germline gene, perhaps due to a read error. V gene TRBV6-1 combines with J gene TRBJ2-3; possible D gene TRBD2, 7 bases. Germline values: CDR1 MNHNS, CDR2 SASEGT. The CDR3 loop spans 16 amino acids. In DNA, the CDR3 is TGTGCCAGCAGGGGCGGTGGGGGGGGCGTCGGGGAGACGCAGTACTTT. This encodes CASRGGGGGVGETQYF.

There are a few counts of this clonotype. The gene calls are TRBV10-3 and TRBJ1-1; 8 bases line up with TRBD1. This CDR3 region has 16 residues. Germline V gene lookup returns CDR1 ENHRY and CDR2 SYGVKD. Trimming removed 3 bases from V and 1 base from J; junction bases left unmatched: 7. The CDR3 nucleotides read TGTGCCATCAGTGAAAGACAGGGGATACGGAACACTGAAGCTTTCTTT. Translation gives CAISERQGIRNTEAFF.

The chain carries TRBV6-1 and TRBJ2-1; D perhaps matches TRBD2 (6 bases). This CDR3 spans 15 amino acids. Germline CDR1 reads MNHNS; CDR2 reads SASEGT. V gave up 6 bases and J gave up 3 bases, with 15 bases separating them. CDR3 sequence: CASRSPSANYNEQFF. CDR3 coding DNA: TGTGCCAGCAGGAGCCCTAGCGCAAACTACAATGAGCAGTTCTTC.

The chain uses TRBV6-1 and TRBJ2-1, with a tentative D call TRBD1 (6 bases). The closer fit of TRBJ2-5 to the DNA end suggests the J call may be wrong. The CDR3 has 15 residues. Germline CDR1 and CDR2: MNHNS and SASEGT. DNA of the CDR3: TGTGCCAGCATCCAACGCGGGCAGGGGAGAGAGACCCAGTACTTC. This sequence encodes CASIQRGQGRETQYF.

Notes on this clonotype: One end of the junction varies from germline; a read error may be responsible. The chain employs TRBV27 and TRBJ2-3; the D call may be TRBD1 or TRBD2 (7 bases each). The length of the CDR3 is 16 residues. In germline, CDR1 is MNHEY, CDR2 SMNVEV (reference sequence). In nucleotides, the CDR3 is TGTGCCAGCGGGGGCAGGGGGGCGGGAGACACAGAGACGCAGTATTTT. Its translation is CASGGRGAGDTETQYF.

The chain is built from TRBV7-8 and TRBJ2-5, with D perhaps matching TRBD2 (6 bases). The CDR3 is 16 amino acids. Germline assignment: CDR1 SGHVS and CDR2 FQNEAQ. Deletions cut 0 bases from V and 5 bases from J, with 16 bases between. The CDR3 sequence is CASSLAGASRGETQYF. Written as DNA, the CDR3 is TGTGCCAGCAGCTTAGCGGGTGCCTCACGGGGGGAGACCCAGTACTTC.

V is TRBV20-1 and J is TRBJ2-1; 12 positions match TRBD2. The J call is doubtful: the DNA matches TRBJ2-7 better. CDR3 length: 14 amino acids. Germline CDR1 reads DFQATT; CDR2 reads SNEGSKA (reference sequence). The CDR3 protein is CSARLAGGGHEQYF. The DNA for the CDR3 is TGCAGTGCTAGACTAGCGGGAGGGGGCCACGAGCAGTACTTC.

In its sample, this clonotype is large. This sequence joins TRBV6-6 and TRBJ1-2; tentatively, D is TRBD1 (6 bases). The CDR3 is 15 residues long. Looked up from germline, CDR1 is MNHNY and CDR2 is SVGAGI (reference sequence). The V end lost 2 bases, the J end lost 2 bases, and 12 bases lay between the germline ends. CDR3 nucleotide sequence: TGTGCCAGCAGTTACACAACCGGGACAAACTATGGCTACACCTTC. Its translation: CASSYTTGTNYGYTF.

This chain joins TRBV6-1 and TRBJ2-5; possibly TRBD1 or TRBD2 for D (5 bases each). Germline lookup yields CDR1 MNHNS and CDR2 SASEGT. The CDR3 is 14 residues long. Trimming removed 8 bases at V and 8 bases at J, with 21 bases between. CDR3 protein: CASRAGTGLGTQYF. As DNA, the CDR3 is TGTGCCAGCCGTGCGGGCACAGGCCTCGGCACCCAGTACTTC.

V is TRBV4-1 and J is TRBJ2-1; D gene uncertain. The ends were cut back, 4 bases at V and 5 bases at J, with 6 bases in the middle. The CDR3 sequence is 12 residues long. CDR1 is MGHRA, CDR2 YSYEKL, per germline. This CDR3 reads CASSLYDNEQFF. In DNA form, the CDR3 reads TGCGCCAGCAGCCTATATGACAATGAGCAGTTCTTC.

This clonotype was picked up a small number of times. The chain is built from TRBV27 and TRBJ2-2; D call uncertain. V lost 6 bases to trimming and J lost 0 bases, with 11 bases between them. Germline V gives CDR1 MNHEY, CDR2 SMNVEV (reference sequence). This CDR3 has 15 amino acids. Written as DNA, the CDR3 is TGTGCCAGCAGCGGGCTCCCGTCGAACACCGGGGAGCTGTTTTTT. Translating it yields CASSGLPSNTGELFF.

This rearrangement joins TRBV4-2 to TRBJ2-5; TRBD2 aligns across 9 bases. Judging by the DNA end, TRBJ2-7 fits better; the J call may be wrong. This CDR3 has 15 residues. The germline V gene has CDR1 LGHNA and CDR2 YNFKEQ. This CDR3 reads CASSQEVAGVNEQYF. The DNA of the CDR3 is TGTGCCAGCAGCCAAGAAGTAGCGGGAGTGAACGAGCAGTACTTC.

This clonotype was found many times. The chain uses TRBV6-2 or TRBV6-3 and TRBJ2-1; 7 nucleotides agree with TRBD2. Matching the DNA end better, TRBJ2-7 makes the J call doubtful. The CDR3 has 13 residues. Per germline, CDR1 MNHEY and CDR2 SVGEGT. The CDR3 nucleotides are TGTGCCAGCATTGCTAGCGGAGGCTACGAGCAGTACTTC. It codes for CASIASGGYEQYF.